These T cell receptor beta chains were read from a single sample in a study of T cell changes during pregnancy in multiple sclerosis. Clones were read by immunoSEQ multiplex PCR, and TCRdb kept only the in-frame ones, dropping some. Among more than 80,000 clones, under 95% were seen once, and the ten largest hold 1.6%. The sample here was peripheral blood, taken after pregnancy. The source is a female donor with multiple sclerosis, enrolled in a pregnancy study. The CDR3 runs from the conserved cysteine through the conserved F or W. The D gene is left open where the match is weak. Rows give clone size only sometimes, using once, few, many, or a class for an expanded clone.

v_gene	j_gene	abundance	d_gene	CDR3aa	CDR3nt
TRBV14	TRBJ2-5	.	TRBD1	CASSQETGYQETQYF	TGTGCCAGCAGCCAAGAGACAGGGTACCAAGAGACCCAGTACTTC
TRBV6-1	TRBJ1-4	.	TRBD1	CASSEAVDRGGEKLFF	TGTGCCAGCAGTGAAGCGGTGGACAGGGGTGGCGAAAAACTGTTTTTT
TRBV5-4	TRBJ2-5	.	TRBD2	CASSLGLAGGRETQYF	TGTGCCAGCAGCCTGGGACTAGCGGGGGGTCGGGAGACCCAGTACTTC
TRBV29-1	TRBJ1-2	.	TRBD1	CSVGRTGDGDGYTF	TGCAGCGTTGGCAGGACAGGGGATGGGGATGGCTACACCTTC
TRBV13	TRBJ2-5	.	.	CASRYRQANQETQYF	TGTGCCAGCAGGTACAGACAGGCCAACCAAGAGACCCAGTACTTC
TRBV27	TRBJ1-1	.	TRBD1	CASILRSRGVTEAFF	TGTGCCAGCATCCTCCGGAGCAGGGGGGTCACTGAAGCTTTCTTT
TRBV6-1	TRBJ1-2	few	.	CASSTGEGSGYTF	TGTGCCAGCAGTACGGGCGAGGGAAGTGGCTACACCTTC
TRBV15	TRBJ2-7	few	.	CATSRDLEGYEQYF	TGTGCCACCAGCAGAGATTTAGAGGGCTACGAGCAGTACTTC
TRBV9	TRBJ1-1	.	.	CASSGHSGTEAFF	TGTGCCAGCAGCGGCCATTCCGGCACTGAAGCTTTCTTT
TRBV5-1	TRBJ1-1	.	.	CASSQIGRAEAFF	TGCGCCAGCAGCCAAATAGGTCGGGCTGAAGCTTTCTTT
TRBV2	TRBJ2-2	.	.	CASLNTGELFF	TGTGCCAGTCTTAACACCGGGGAGCTGTTTTTT
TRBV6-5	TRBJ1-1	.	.	CASSYSIGSQAFF	TGTGCCAGCAGTTACTCGATTGGGAGCCAAGCTTTCTTT
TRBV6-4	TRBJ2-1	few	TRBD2	CASSEVFSGSLDEQFF	TGTGCCAGCAGTGAAGTTTTTAGCGGGAGTCTGGATGAGCAGTTCTTC
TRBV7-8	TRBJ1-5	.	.	CASSVTVYQPQHF	TGTGCCAGCAGCGTGACAGTTTATCAGCCCCAGCATTTT
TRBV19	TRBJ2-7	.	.	CASSPQGYEQYF	TGTGCCAGTAGTCCACAGGGATACGAGCAGTACTTC
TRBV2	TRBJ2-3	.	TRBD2	CASSEGVLAGDTDTQYF	TGTGCCAGCAGTGAGGGGGTTCTAGCGGGAGACACAGATACGCAGTATTTT
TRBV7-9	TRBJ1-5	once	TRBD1	CASSAGQGTNQPQHF	TGTGCCAGCAGCGCCGGACAGGGGACTAATCAGCCCCAGCATTTT
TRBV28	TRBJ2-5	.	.	CASTSVEGLPGGKTQYF	TGTGCCAGCACCTCAGTTGAGGGACTACCGGGGGGCAAGACCCAGTACTTC
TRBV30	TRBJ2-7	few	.	CAWSVSIYEQYF	TGTGCCTGGAGTGTGTCCATCTACGAGCAGTACTTC
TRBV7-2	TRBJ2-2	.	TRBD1	CASSRSRQGASTGELFF	TGTGCCAGCAGCCGCTCTCGACAGGGGGCAAGTACCGGGGAGCTGTTTTTT
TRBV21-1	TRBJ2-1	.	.	CASSKGREFF	TGTGCCAGCAGCAAAGGGAGGGAGTTCTTC
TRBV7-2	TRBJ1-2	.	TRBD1	CASSSVPGQGVDYTF	TGTGCCAGCAGCTCCGTTCCGGGACAGGGGGTCGACTACACCTTC
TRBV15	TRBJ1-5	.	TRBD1	CATSFPGQGVLSNQPQHF	TGTGCCACCAGCTTCCCGGGACAGGGGGTTCTTAGCAATCAGCCCCAGCATTTT
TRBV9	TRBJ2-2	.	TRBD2	CASSVGAGGELFF	TGTGCCAGCAGCGTTGGAGCGGGAGGGGAGCTGTTTTTT
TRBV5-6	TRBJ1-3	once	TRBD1	CASSIYRGWENTIYF	TGTGCCAGCAGCATCTACAGGGGGTGGGAAAACACCATATATTTT
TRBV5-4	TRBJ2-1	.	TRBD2	CASSSSLAGVGYNEQFF	TGTGCCAGCAGCTCATCCCTAGCGGGAGTGGGCTACAATGAGCAGTTCTTC
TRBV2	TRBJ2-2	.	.	CASSVSGSLTGELFF	TGTGCCAGCAGTGTGAGTGGGAGTCTCACCGGGGAGCTGTTTTTT
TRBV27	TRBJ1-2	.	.	CASREPAGNGYTF	TGTGCCAGCAGAGAACCCGCGGGAAATGGCTACACCTTC
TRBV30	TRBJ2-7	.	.	CAWRVPNEQYF	TGTGCCTGGAGAGTACCTAACGAGCAGTACTTC
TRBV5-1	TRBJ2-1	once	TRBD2	CASSLTSGRYRDNEQFF	TGCGCCAGCAGTTTGACTAGCGGGAGGTATCGCGACAATGAGCAGTTCTTC
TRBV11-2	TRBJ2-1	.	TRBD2	CASSLDRLAVGSLEFF	TGTGCCAGCAGCTTAGATAGGCTAGCGGTCGGCAGTTTGGAGTTCTTC
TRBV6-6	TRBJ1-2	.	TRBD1	CASSYRRTGELGGYTF	TGTGCCAGCAGTTACCGGAGGACAGGGGAACTTGGCGGCTACACCTTC
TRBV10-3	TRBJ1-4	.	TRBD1	CAISDRENEKLFF	TGTGCCATCAGCGACAGGGAAAATGAAAAACTGTTTTTT
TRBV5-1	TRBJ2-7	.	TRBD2	CASSYLSGRADYEQYF	TGCGCCAGCAGCTATCTTAGCGGGAGGGCCGATTACGAGCAGTACTTC
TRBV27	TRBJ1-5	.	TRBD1	CASSPGDRLSNQPQHF	TGTGCCAGCAGTCCAGGGGACAGGCTTAGCAATCAGCCCCAGCATTTT
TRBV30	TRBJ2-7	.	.	CAWGTLSYEQYF	TGTGCCTGGGGCACCTTATCCTACGAGCAGTACTTC
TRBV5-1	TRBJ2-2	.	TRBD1	CASSLRSGQGGTGELFF	TGCGCCAGCAGCTTGCGTTCGGGACAGGGGGGGACCGGGGAGCTGTTTTTT
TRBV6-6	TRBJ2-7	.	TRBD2	CASTDRFGRASYEQYF	TGTGCCAGCACCGACAGGTTCGGGAGGGCCTCCTACGAGCAGTACTTC
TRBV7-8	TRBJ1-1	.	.	CASSLAQGQGDTEAFF	TGTGCCAGCAGCTTAGCCCAGGGACAAGGGGACACTGAAGCTTTCTTT
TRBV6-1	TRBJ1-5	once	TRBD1	CASREQGARGQPQHF	TGTGCCAGCAGAGAACAGGGGGCGAGAGGTCAGCCCCAGCATTTT
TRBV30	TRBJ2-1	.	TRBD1	CAWGQGTTYNEQFF	TGTGCCTGGGGACAGGGGACGACCTACAATGAGCAGTTCTTC
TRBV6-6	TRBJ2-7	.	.	CASSYEGDSYEQYF	TGTGCCAGCAGTTACGAGGGGGACTCCTACGAGCAGTACTTC
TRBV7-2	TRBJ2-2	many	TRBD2	CASSLGLAASTGELFF	TGTGCCAGCAGCCTAGGACTAGCGGCGAGTACCGGGGAGCTGTTTTTT
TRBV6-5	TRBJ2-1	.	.	CASSYGGVKRDEQFF	TGTGCCAGCAGTTACGGCGGGGTGAAACGGGATGAGCAGTTCTTC
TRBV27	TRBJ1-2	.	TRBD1	CASSFYRTGALYGYTF	TGTGCCAGCAGTTTCTACCGGACAGGGGCCCTCTATGGCTACACCTTC
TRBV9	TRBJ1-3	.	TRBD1	CASSVGQGARNTIYF	TGTGCCAGCAGCGTAGGGCAGGGGGCGAGAAACACCATATATTTT
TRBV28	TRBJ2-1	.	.	CASRKLDGVWFF	TGTGCCAGCAGGAAATTGGACGGGGTTTGGTTCTTC
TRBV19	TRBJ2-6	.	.	CASSAGQSSGANVLTF	TGTGCCAGTAGTGCGGGACAGAGCTCTGGGGCCAACGTCCTGACTTTC
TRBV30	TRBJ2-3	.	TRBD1	CAWSPRGTGVGDTQYF	TGTGCCTGGAGCCCCCGGGGGACAGGGGTTGGAGATACGCAGTATTTT
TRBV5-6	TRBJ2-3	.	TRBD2	CASSLELAGSSFTDTQYF	TGTGCCAGCAGCTTGGAGCTAGCGGGGTCCTCCTTCACAGATACGCAGTATTTT
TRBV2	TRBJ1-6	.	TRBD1	CASSGLTGLANSPLHF	TGTGCCAGCAGTGGATTGACAGGGCTGGCTAATTCACCCCTCCACTTT
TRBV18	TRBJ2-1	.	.	CASSPTTPGVNEQFF	TGTGCCAGCTCACCGACTACCCCGGGTGTGAATGAGCAGTTCTTC
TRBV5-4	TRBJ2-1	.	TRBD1	CASSFHRGHTNEQFF	TGTGCCAGCAGCTTTCACAGGGGCCACACCAATGAGCAGTTCTTC
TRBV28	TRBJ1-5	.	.	CASSPPRGPQHF	TGTGCCAGCAGTCCTCCACGGGGGCCCCAGCATTTT
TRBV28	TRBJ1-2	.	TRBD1	CASSIRGPVDYGYTF	TGTGCCAGCAGTATAAGGGGGCCGGTGGACTATGGCTACACCTTC
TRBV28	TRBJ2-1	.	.	CATSGSPRNEQFF	TGTGCCACCTCGGGGTCTCCGCGTAATGAGCAGTTCTTC
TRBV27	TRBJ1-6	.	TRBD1	CASSSRQGPPLHF	TGTGCCAGCAGTTCACGACAGGGACCACCCCTCCACTTT
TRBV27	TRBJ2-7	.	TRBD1	CASSLFPGQGASSEQYF	TGTGCCAGCAGTTTATTTCCGGGACAGGGGGCCTCTTCCGAGCAGTACTTC
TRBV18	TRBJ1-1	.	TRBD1	CASSPAGGNTEAFF	TGTGCCAGCTCACCAGCAGGGGGGAACACTGAAGCTTTCTTT